This is a list of T cell receptor beta chains from one sample in a study of OX40 agonist ivuxolimab in advanced cancers. TCRdb keeps only in-frame clones here, not all; method: immunoSEQ multiplex PCR. The sample carries tens of thousands of clones, around 87% recorded once. Material: CD4+ or CD8+ T cells sorted from blood, obtained in a trial of the OX40 agonist ivuxolimab. Every receptor here comes from an adult with an advanced solid tumor such as melanoma, head and neck, liver or kidney cancer. Both conserved end residues are part of each CDR3. Each record gives: CDR3 protein, CDR3 DNA, D gene, V gene, J gene, clone size. D genes are given only for firm matches. Clone size appears in some rows only: once, few, many, or a class for an expanded clone.

CDR3: CASSEAILDTQYF; DNA: TGTGCCAGCAGTGAAGCCATATTGGATACGCAGTATTTT; D: NA; V: TRBV6-1; J: TRBJ2-3; size: NA
CDR3: CASSTPGTSGEDTQYF; DNA: TGTGCCAGCAGCACCCCTGGGACTAGCGGGGAAGACACGCAGTATTTT; D: TRBD2; V: TRBV7-3; J: TRBJ2-3; size: few
CDR3: CASSLRGNSEDTQYF; DNA: TGTGCCAGCAGCCTCCGCGGGAATTCAGAAGATACGCAGTATTTT; D: NA; V: TRBV7-9; J: TRBJ2-3; size: once
CDR3: CASSLDLRDTQYF; DNA: TGCGCCAGCAGCTTGGACCTACGAGATACGCAGTATTTT; D: NA; V: TRBV5-1; J: TRBJ2-3; size: NA
CDR3: CASSLGGISYEQYF; DNA: TGTGCCAGCAGCCTCGGGGGGATCTCCTACGAGCAGTACTTC; D: TRBD2; V: TRBV9; J: TRBJ2-7; size: few
CDR3: CASSLEQTTPYGYTF; DNA: TGTGCCAGCAGCTTGGAACAGACTACACCTTATGGCTACACCTTC; D: NA; V: TRBV5-5; J: TRBJ1-2; size: NA
CDR3: CASSSEGTGGYEQYF; DNA: TGTGCCAGCAGCTCGGAGGGGACAGGGGGCTACGAGCAGTACTTC; D: TRBD1; V: TRBV5-6; J: TRBJ2-7; size: NA
CDR3: CASSLDGGGEPTDTQYF; DNA: TGTGCCAGCAGCTTAGACGGCGGGGGCGAACCCACAGATACGCAGTATTTT; D: NA; V: TRBV7-3; J: TRBJ2-3; size: NA
CDR3: CASTPSGGARSYEQYF; DNA: TGTGCCAGCACGCCGTCCGGGGGAGCCCGCTCCTACGAGCAGTACTTC; D: NA; V: TRBV25-1; J: TRBJ2-7; size: NA
CDR3: CASSEGEGRRIYGYTF; DNA: TGTGCCAGCAGTGAGGGGGAGGGGAGAAGGATCTATGGCTACACCTTC; D: NA; V: TRBV2; J: TRBJ1-2; size: NA
CDR3: CASSRGEYEQYF; DNA: TGTGCCAGCAGCCGGGGGGAATACGAGCAGTACTTC; D: TRBD2; V: TRBV7-8; J: TRBJ2-7; size: NA
CDR3: CASQTGKRQPQHF; DNA: TGTGCCAGCCAAACAGGGAAACGCCAGCCCCAGCATTTT; D: NA; V: TRBV28; J: TRBJ1-5; size: NA
CDR3: CASSPTGLYNEQFF; DNA: TGTGCCAGCTCACCGACGGGGCTCTACAATGAGCAGTTCTTC; D: NA; V: TRBV18; J: TRBJ2-1; size: NA
CDR3: CASSTRRSSGGRHTDTQYF; DNA: TGTGCCAGCAGCACCCGGCGGTCTAGCGGGGGGCGCCACACAGATACGCAGTATTTT; D: TRBD2; V: TRBV7-2; J: TRBJ2-3; size: NA
CDR3: CASSLEGTDTEAFF; DNA: TGCGCCAGCAGCTTGGAAGGGACAGACACTGAAGCTTTCTTT; D: TRBD1; V: TRBV5-1; J: TRBJ1-1; size: NA
CDR3: CASSEGLTGVSQPQHF; DNA: TGTGCCAGCAGTGAAGGGCTGACAGGGGTTTCTCAGCCCCAGCATTTT; D: TRBD1; V: TRBV6-1; J: TRBJ1-5; size: NA
CDR3: CASSPAVRWGNEQFF; DNA: TGTGCCAGCAGTCCAGCGGTACGTTGGGGTAATGAGCAGTTCTTC; D: NA; V: TRBV27; J: TRBJ2-1; size: few
CDR3: CASSPEGQGVGQPQHF; DNA: TGTGCCAGTAGTCCCGAGGGACAAGGGGTGGGGCAGCCCCAGCATTTT; D: NA; V: TRBV19; J: TRBJ1-5; size: NA
CDR3: CASSQGVDRNTEAFF; DNA: TGCGCCAGCAGCCAAGGGGTCGACAGGAACACTGAAGCTTTCTTT; D: NA; V: TRBV4-3; J: TRBJ1-1; size: NA
CDR3: CASSGGQLAHSYEQYF; DNA: TGTGCCAGCAGTGGTGGGCAGCTTGCCCACTCCTACGAGCAGTACTTC; D: NA; V: TRBV6-1; J: TRBJ2-7; size: NA
CDR3: CASSSKTGGNEKLFF; DNA: TGTGCCAGCAGTTCAAAGACAGGGGGGAATGAAAAACTGTTTTTT; D: TRBD1; V: TRBV6-6; J: TRBJ1-4; size: NA
CDR3: CASSIQGGSIYEQYF; DNA: TGTGCCAGCAGTATACAGGGGGGGAGCATCTACGAGCAGTACTTC; D: NA; V: TRBV6-1; J: TRBJ2-7; size: NA
CDR3: CASSSLGGNTEAFF; DNA: TGCGCCAGCAGCTCCTTAGGGGGTAACACTGAAGCTTTCTTT; D: NA; V: TRBV5-1; J: TRBJ1-1; size: NA
CDR3: CASRSSGKETQYF; DNA: TGTGCCAGCAGAAGTAGCGGTAAAGAGACCCAGTACTTC; D: NA; V: TRBV6-6; J: TRBJ2-5; size: NA
CDR3: CASSSDRLISYEQYF; DNA: TGTGCCAGCAGCTCGGACAGGTTGATCTCCTACGAGCAGTACTTC; D: TRBD1; V: TRBV6-5; J: TRBJ2-7; size: NA
CDR3: CSVDGGGVNEQFF; DNA: TGCAGCGTTGACGGGGGTGGCGTCAATGAGCAGTTCTTC; D: NA; V: TRBV29-1; J: TRBJ2-1; size: once